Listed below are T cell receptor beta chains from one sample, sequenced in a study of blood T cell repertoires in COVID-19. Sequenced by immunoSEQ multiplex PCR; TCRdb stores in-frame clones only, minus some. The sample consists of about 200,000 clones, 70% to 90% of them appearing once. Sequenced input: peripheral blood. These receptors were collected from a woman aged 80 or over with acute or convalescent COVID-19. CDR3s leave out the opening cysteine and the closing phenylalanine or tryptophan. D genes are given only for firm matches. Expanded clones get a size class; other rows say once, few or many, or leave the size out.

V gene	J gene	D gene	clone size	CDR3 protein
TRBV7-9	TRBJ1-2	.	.	ASRGGAGYGGYT
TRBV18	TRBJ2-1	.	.	ASSREGGLEQF
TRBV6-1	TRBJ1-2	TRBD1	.	ASSEVVGQGLGYT
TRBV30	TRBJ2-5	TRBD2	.	AWSVGAGARQETQY
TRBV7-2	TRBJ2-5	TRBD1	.	ASSLGPGQGMSQY
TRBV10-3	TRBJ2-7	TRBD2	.	AISPGLGEQY
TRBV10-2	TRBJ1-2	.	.	ASSESRGVGYT
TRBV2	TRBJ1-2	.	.	ASSEEGHRNGYT
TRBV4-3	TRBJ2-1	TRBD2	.	ASSHPPGLAGGPGFNEQF
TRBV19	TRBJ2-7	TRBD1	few	ASSTSQGSYEQY
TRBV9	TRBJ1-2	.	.	ASSALSGTPGYT
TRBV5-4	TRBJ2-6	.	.	ASSLWLASGANVLT
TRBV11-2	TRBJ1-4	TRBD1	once	ASSSTGTGDEKLF
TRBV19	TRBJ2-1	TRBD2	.	ASRYLAGDYNEQF
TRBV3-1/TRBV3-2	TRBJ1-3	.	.	ASSSPGLSSGNTIY
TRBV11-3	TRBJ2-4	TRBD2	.	ASSLSGVNIQY
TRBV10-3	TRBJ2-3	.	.	AISETGSTDTQY
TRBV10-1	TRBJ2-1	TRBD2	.	ASSLVAGGPNEQF
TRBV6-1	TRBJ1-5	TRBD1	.	ASSSTGADQPQH
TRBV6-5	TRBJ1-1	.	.	ASSYLRNTEAF
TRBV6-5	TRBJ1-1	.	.	ASSRGGGTEAF
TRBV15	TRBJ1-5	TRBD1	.	ATSRDFSQGNQPQH
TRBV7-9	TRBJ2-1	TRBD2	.	ASSPGSSGRNNEQF
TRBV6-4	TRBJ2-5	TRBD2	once	ASSGTSGPQETQY